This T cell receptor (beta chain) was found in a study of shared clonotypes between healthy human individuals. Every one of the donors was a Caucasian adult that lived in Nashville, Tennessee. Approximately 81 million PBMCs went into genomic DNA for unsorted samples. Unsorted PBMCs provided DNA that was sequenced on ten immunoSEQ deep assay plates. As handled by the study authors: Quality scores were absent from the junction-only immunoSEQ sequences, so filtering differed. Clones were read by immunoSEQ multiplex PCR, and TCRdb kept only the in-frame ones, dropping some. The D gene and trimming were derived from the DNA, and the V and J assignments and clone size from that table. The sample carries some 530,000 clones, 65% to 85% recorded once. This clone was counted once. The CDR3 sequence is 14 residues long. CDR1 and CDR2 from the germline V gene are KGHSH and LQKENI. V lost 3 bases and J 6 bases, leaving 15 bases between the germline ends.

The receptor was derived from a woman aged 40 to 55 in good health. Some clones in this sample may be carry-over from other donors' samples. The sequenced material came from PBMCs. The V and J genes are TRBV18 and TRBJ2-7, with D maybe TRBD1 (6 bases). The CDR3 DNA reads TGTGCCAGCTCACCCCCTAACACAGGGCGCGAGCAGTACTTC. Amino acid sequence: CASSPPNTGREQYF.